A single sample gave rise to the 27 T cell receptor beta chains below, sequenced in a study of blood T cell repertoires in COVID-19. Clones were read by immunoSEQ multiplex PCR, and TCRdb kept only the in-frame ones, dropping some. The sample shows tens of thousands of clones, 79% of them seen only once. Sequencing was carried out using peripheral blood. These receptors all stem from a man aged 60 to 69 with acute or convalescent COVID-19.

The V call is TRBV6-2 or TRBV6-3, the J call TRBJ1-5; D might be TRBD1 (5 bases). CDR1 and CDR2 from the germline V gene are MNHEY and SVGEGT. This CDR3 contains 14 residues. Trimming left V 2 bases short and J 1 base short, with 6 bases between. CDR3 residues: CASSYGASNQPQHF. The CDR3 nucleotides read TGTGCCAGCAGTTACGGGGCGAGCAATCAGCCCCAGCATTTT.

The chain has TRBV29-1 and TRBJ2-7; D is perhaps TRBD1 (6 bases). The germline V gene has CDR1 SQVTM and CDR2 ANQGSEA. V lost 4 bases to trimming and J lost 3 bases, with 13 bases between them. The CDR3 sequence is 13 residues long. Written as DNA, the CDR3 is TGCAGCGTTGCAGGGGCCTCATACTACGAGCAGTACTTC. Its translation: CSVAGASYYEQYF.

This chain connects TRBV12-3 or TRBV12-4 to TRBJ2-3; 7 bases are a match to TRBD2. Trimming at V came to 6 bases and at J to 6 bases, leaving 3 bases not matched to a gene. The CDR3 loop spans 12 amino acids. DNA of the CDR3: TGTGCCAGCAGGGGGGGGATTGATACGCAGTATTTT. Protein product: CASRGGIDTQYF.

This rearrangement joins TRBV19 to TRBJ1-5, with D uncertain. The V gene's germline CDR1 is LNHDA and CDR2 SQIVND (reference sequence). This CDR3 comprises 16 residues. The V end lost 3 bases, the J end lost 0 bases, and 12 bases lay between the germline ends. CDR3 in DNA: TGTGCCAGTAGTATCCAGGCAGGTGGTAGCAATCAGCCCCAGCATTTT. Translation gives CASSIQAGGSNQPQHF.

The sample holds a few counts of this clone. V usage is TRBV10-3 and J usage is TRBJ1-6, with D hard to call. This CDR3 has 16 residues. Germline lookup yields CDR1 ENHRY and CDR2 SYGVKD. V was shortened by 1 base and J by 5 bases, with 12 bases between the two germline ends. Here the CDR3 DNA reads TGTGCCATCAGTGAGTGGAGGAGAATGGATAATTCACCCCTCCACTTT. Amino acids: CAISEWRRMDNSPLHF.

There are a few counts of this clone. The chain uses TRBV30 and TRBJ2-7; D not resolved. CDR3 length: 14 amino acids. CDR1 GTSNPN and CDR2 SVGIG come from the germline V gene (reference sequence). Trimming took 1 base from V and 1 from J, leaving 11 bases between them. CDR3 sequence reads: CAWSDIVVSYEQYF. The CDR3 coding sequence is TGTGCCTGGAGTGATATTGTCGTATCCTACGAGCAGTACTTC.

This clone turned up a few times. The J gene is TRBJ2-2, the V gene TRBV15, with 7 bases aligning to TRBD1. The V segment lost 1 base and the J segment 6 bases; nucleotides outside the gene matches: 2. The V gene's germline CDR1 is LNHNV and CDR2 YYDKDF (reference sequence). This CDR3 contains 14 residues. The CDR3 DNA follows: TGTGCCACCAGCAGAGGGGGGACAGCCGGGGAGCTGTTTTTT. Protein product: CATSRGGTAGELFF.

This rearrangement joins TRBV19 to TRBJ2-7; the D gene is possibly TRBD1 (7 bases). The CDR3 is made up of 15 amino acids. From germline, CDR1 is LNHDA and CDR2 SQIVND (reference sequence). With 3 bases removed from V and 2 bases from J, the gap between germline ends came to 14 bases. CDR3 sequence reads: CASSMSRGVAYEQYF. The CDR3 nucleotides are TGTGCCAGTAGTATGTCCAGGGGGGTTGCCTACGAGCAGTACTTC.

The rearrangement links TRBV5-6 to TRBJ1-1; unclear D gene. Per the germline V gene, CDR1 is SGHDT and CDR2 is YYEEEE. Trimming took 4 bases from V and 8 from J, leaving 15 bases between them. The CDR3 contains 13 residues. CDR3 region: CASSRDQFSEAFF. CDR3 nucleotides: TGTGCCAGCAGCCGAGATCAATTTAGCGAAGCTTTCTTT.

In DNA form, the CDR3 reads TGTGCCAGCAGTATGGGAGCGGGGCAGGATCAGCCCCAGCATTTT. Amino acid sequence: CASSMGAGQDQPQHF. The rearrangement uses TRBV28 and TRBJ1-5; tentative D call: TRBD1 (5 bases). The germline V gene has CDR1 MDHEN and CDR2 SYDVKM. The CDR3 is 15 amino acids. Trimming cost V 5 bases and J 5 bases, with 16 bases left between them. Full variable domain (rest looked up from reference TRBV28 and TRBJ1-5): DVKVTQSSRYLVKRTGEKVFLECVQDMDHENMFWYRQDPGLGLRLIYFSYDVKMKEKGDIPEGYSVSREKKERFSLILESASTNQTSMYLCASSMGAGQDQPQHFGDGTRLSIL.

This sequence joins TRBV6-2 or TRBV6-3 and TRBJ2-1; 7 bases fit TRBD2. The ends lost 8 bases at V and 9 bases at J; junction bases unmatched: 10. The CDR3 runs to 13 residues. Germline V gene sequence: CDR1 MNHEY, CDR2 SVGEGT. The chain's CDR3 is CASRHPSGGEQFF. The CDR3 region has the DNA TGTGCCAGCCGCCACCCTAGCGGAGGTGAGCAGTTCTTC.

J is TRBJ1-1 and V is TRBV7-9; D uncertain. The CDR3 consists of 13 residues. V was trimmed by 3 bases and J by 6 bases, leaving 11 bases between them. Germline values: CDR1 SEHNR, CDR2 FQNEAQ (reference sequence). CDR3 DNA sequence: TGTGCCAGCAGCTTGGGAGATTTGGCTGAAGCTTTCTTT. Its translation: CASSLGDLAEAFF.

This clone showed up just a few times. In DNA, the CDR3 is TGCGCCAGCAGCAGAAGCGGGAGAGAGGACCTCGAGCAGTACTTC. Translated, it gives CASSRSGREDLEQYF. The chain carries TRBV5-1 and TRBJ2-7; 8 bases align to TRBD2. V trimming: 4 bases; J trimming: 6 bases; junction bases outside the gene matches: 12. The CDR3 runs 15 residues. Germline V lookup: CDR1 SGHRS, CDR2 YFSETQ.

The chain carries TRBV28 and TRBJ2-7; D uncertain. V dropped 6 bases and J dropped 5 bases, with 5 bases sitting between them. Germline-derived CDR1 and CDR2 are MDHEN and SYDVKM. There are 10 residues in the CDR3. CDR3 residues: CASSLHEQYF. CDR3 bases: TGTGCCAGCAGCCTCCACGAGCAGTACTTC.

This clone showed up just a few times. J is TRBJ2-4 and V is TRBV7-9, with D uncertain. Deletions cut 5 bases from V and 6 bases from J, with 17 bases between. CDR1 is SEHNR and CDR2 is FQNEAQ in the germline V gene (reference sequence). This CDR3 is built from 15 residues. CDR3 sequence: CASSTPPRVGNIQYF. The CDR3 DNA sequence: TGTGCCAGCAGCACCCCGCCACGGGTGGGAAACATTCAGTACTTC. Supplemented by reference TRBV7-9 and TRBJ2-4, the full variable domain reads DTGVSQNPRHKITKRGQNVTFRCDPISEHNRLYWYRQTLGQGPEFLTYFQNEAQLEKSRLLSDRFSAERPKGSFSTLEIQRTEQGDSAMYLCASSTPPRVGNIQYFGAGTRLSVL.

The chain combines TRBV11-2 with TRBJ1-2, with 8 bases aligning to TRBD1. J lost 7 bases, V lost 2 bases, and 9 bases had no gene match. The CDR3 extends over 15 amino acids. Germline V gives CDR1 SGHAT, CDR2 FQNNGV. The CDR3 spells CASSLLIQGAGGYTF. CDR3 DNA: TGTGCCAGCAGCTTATTAATTCAGGGGGCAGGTGGCTACACCTTC.

V usage is TRBV30 and J usage is TRBJ2-3; 10 nucleotides line up with TRBD2. V gave up 0 bases and J gave up 6 bases; unmatched junction bases: 9. Germline V CDR1 and CDR2: GTSNPN, SVGIG (reference sequence). The CDR3 loop spans 16 amino acids. The CDR3 is CAWSVWRGLARDTQYF. The CDR3 DNA sequence: TGTGCCTGGAGTGTTTGGCGGGGACTAGCGAGGGATACGCAGTATTTT.

The genes are TRBV24-1 and TRBJ1-5; D remains ambiguous. This CDR3 region has 17 residues. The germline V gene encodes CDR1 KGHDR and CDR2 SFDVKD. Between the trimmed V and J ends, which lost 3 bases and 5 bases, there was a span of 19 bases. The CDR3 loop reads CATSDPNGEDAYQPQHF. In nucleotides, the CDR3 is TGTGCCACCAGTGATCCCAATGGGGAGGACGCGTATCAGCCCCAGCATTTT.

This chain uses TRBV29-1 with TRBJ2-1, with D perhaps TRBD2 (6 bases). The ends were cut back, 6 bases at V and 7 bases at J, with 16 bases in the middle. The germline V gene has CDR1 SQVTM and CDR2 ANQGSEA. The CDR3 sequence is 13 residues long. The CDR3 DNA reads TGCAGCGTCGCCGCCTGGGGGGAGAATGAGCAGTTCTTC. This codes for CSVAAWGENEQFF.

The V and J genes are TRBV18 and TRBJ2-1; possibly TRBD2 for D (5 bases). The CDR3 is 15 amino acids. V lost 3 bases and J lost 7, with 16 bases in between. Per the germline V gene, CDR1 is KGHSH and CDR2 is LQKENI. CDR3 amino acids: CASSPSGVIKNEQFF. The CDR3 DNA sequence: TGTGCCAGCTCACCCTCCGGGGTTATTAAAAATGAGCAGTTCTTC.

The rearrangement uses TRBV28 and TRBJ2-7, with TRBD1 matching over 9 bases. Germline V gene sequence: CDR1 MDHEN, CDR2 SYDVKM. The CDR3 sequence is 14 residues long. The V and J ends lost 8 bases and 5 bases, in that order; junction bases with no gene match: 10. CDR3 sequence: CASLHGTGSHEQYF. CDR3 DNA sequence: TGTGCCAGCCTGCATGGGACAGGGAGTCACGAGCAGTACTTC.

This clone has more than one count but fewer than ten. This chain joins TRBV5-1 and TRBJ2-7, with TRBD2 identical over 8 bases. V trimming: 2 bases; J trimming: 6 bases; junction bases outside the gene matches: 7. This CDR3 has 14 residues. Germline V gene lookup returns CDR1 SGHRS and CDR2 YFSETQ. The CDR3 sequence: CASSFSAGGGEQYF. CDR3 in DNA: TGCGCCAGCAGCTTCAGCGCGGGAGGTGGCGAGCAGTACTTC.

The chain combines TRBV10-3 with TRBJ1-5; D unclear. V dropped 8 bases and J dropped 0 bases, with 11 bases sitting between them. This CDR3 has 14 residues. Germline lookup yields CDR1 ENHRY and CDR2 SYGVKD. The CDR3 protein is CAIAADYSNQPQHF. As DNA, the CDR3 is TGTGCCATCGCGGCTGATTATAGCAATCAGCCCCAGCATTTT.

J is TRBJ2-2 and V is TRBV18; 7 bases are shared with TRBD2. Germline CDR1 is KGHSH and CDR2 is LQKENI. This CDR3 spans 16 amino acids. V was clipped by 3 bases and J by 2 bases; unmatched bases: 6. This CDR3 is CASSPSLAENTGELFF. The CDR3 nucleotides read TGTGCCAGCTCACCGAGCCTAGCGGAAAACACCGGGGAGCTGTTTTTT.

This chain links TRBV9 with TRBJ1-2; weak D call: TRBD1 (5 bases). The germline gives CDR1 SGDLS, CDR2 YYNGEE. The CDR3 totals 15 residues. Trimming shortened V by 0 bases and J by 1 base, and 10 bases separated the two germline ends. CDR3 nucleotides: TGTGCCAGCAGCGTAGGGCAGGGCTTTAACTATGGCTACACCTTC. This gives the protein CASSVGQGFNYGYTF. Drawing the rest from reference TRBV9 and TRBJ1-2, the complete variable domain is DSGVTQTPKHLITATGQRVTLRCSPRSGDLSVYWYQQSLDQGLQFLIQYYNGEERAKGNILERFSAQQFPDLHSELNLSSLELGDSALYFCASSVGQGFNYGYTFGSGTRLTVV.

This clone appeared once. The rearrangement uses TRBV6-4 and TRBJ2-5, with D perhaps TRBD1 (6 bases). Germline-derived CDR1 and CDR2 are MRHNA and SNTAGT. Trimming stripped 4 bases from V and 2 bases from J, with 14 bases between. The CDR3 is 15 amino acids. This chain's CDR3 is CASSVEFGQQETQYF. CDR3 DNA sequence: TGTGCCAGCAGTGTAGAATTTGGACAGCAAGAGACCCAGTACTTC.

This sequence joins TRBV7-2 and TRBJ1-1, with TRBD1 matching over 9 bases. Germline CDR1 and CDR2: SGHTA and FQGNSA. This CDR3 spans 16 amino acids. V shed 1 base and J 5 bases; nucleotides not matched to a gene: 8. The CDR3 bases are TGTGCCAGCAGCTTAGTGACAGGGGGATGGGAGACTGAAGCTTTCTTT. Translated: CASSLVTGGWETEAFF.